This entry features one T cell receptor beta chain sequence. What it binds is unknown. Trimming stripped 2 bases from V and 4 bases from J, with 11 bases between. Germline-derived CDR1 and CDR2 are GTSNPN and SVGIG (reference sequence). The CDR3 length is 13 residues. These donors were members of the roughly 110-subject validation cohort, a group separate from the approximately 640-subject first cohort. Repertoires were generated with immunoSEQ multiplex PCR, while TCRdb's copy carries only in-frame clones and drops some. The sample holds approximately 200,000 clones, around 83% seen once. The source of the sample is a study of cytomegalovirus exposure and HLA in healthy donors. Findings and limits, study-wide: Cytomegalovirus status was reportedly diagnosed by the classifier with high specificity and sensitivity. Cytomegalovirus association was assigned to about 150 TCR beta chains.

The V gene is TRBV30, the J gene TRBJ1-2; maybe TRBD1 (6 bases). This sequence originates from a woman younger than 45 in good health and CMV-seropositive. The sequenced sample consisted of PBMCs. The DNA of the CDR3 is TGTGCCTGGAGTCCTCGACAGGTCTATGGCTACACCTTC. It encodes CAWSPRQVYGYTF. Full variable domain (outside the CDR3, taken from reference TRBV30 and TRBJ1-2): SQTIHQWPATLVQPVGSPLSLECTVEGTSNPNLYWYRQAAGRGLQLLFYSVGIGQISSEVPQNLSASRPQDRQFILSSKKLLLSDSGFYLCAWSPRQVYGYTFGSGTRLTVV.